These 17 T cell receptor beta chains share one sample of origin, sequenced in a study of cytomegalovirus exposure and HLA in healthy donors. In the PCR, 60 Vbeta and 13 Jbeta primers were used. Assay: immunoSEQ multiplex PCR; the TCRdb copy retains only in-frame clones and omits some. The table includes about 130,000 clones, roughly 70% detected once. The sequencing sample was made of PBMCs. The receptors were gathered from a man aged 35-49 years in good health and CMV-seropositive.

The chain has TRBV27 and TRBJ1-5; TRBD1 matches at 9 bases. The trim removed 2 bases at V and 11 bases at J, leaving 13 bases unmatched. Germline values: CDR1 MNHEY, CDR2 SMNVEV (reference sequence). CDR3 length: 16 residues. This chain's CDR3 is CASSLEVPGQGSTQHF. In DNA, the CDR3 is TGTGCCAGCAGTTTAGAGGTACCGGGACAGGGCTCGACCCAGCATTTT.

This clone appeared a single time. The chain's CDR3 is CASRKGQGIHEQYF. The CDR3, as DNA: TGTGCCAGCAGAAAGGGACAGGGGATCCACGAGCAGTACTTC. J is TRBJ2-7 and V is TRBV2; 10 bases align to TRBD1. Germline V CDR1 and CDR2: SNHLY, FYNNEI. The length of the CDR3 is 14 residues. The V segment lost 6 bases and the J segment 5 bases; nucleotides outside the gene matches: 7.

This sequence joins TRBV7-9 and TRBJ1-1, with 7 bases fitting TRBD1. The CDR3 is 13 amino acids. Unmatched junction bases numbered 7, after V lost 4 bases and J lost 8 bases. Per germline, CDR1 SEHNR and CDR2 FQNEAQ (reference sequence). The CDR3 reads CASSSEDRLEAFF. CDR3 DNA: TGTGCCAGCAGCTCTGAGGACAGGCTGGAAGCTTTCTTT.

This clone came up once. Other nucleotide sequences from this sample produce the same CDR3. The rearrangement links TRBV27 to TRBJ2-1, with TRBD1 matching 10 bases. Germline CDR1 and CDR2: MNHEY and SMNVEV (reference sequence). V lost 6 bases, J lost 3 bases, and 8 bases stayed unmatched. The CDR3 length is 16 residues. Here the CDR3 DNA reads TGTGCCAGCAGCTTGGGCGGGACAGGGGTCTACAATGAGCAGTTCTTC. It encodes CASSLGGTGVYNEQFF.

The chain uses TRBV5-1 and TRBJ2-7; TRBD2 matches 10 bases. Germline CDR1 is SGHRS and CDR2 is YFSETQ. The CDR3 spans 16 residues. Losses at the gene ends were 0 bases for V and 0 bases for J; bases not matched to a gene: 3. In DNA form, the CDR3 reads TGCGCCAGCAGCTTGGGTTGGACTAGCGGCTCCTACGAGCAGTACTTC. Translated, it gives CASSLGWTSGSYEQYF.

V usage is TRBV6-1 and J usage is TRBJ1-2; TRBD1 might be the D (6 bases). Germline V lookup: CDR1 MNHNS, CDR2 SASEGT. With 8 bases removed from V and 4 bases from J, the gap between germline ends came to 14 bases. CDR3 length equals 13 residues. The CDR3, as DNA: TGTGCCAGCTGGGTTGACAGGTTCTATGGCTACACCTTC. It specifies CASWVDRFYGYTF.

The chain carries TRBV5-1 and TRBJ1-2; D unresolved. The CDR3 has 11 residues. Looked up from germline, CDR1 is SGHRS and CDR2 is YFSETQ. Trimming stripped 3 bases from V and 7 bases from J, with 7 bases between. This chain's CDR3 is CASSSGAGYTF. The CDR3 region has the DNA TGCGCCAGCAGCTCTGGAGCTGGCTACACCTTC.

The genes are TRBV10-3 and TRBJ1-1, with D perhaps matching TRBD1 (6 bases). V was cut by 10 bases and J by 1 base, with 13 bases left in between. Germline V gives CDR1 ENHRY, CDR2 SYGVKD. This CDR3 is built from 13 residues. The CDR3 reads CATNREGNTEAFF. CDR3 sequence (DNA): TGTGCCACAAACAGGGAGGGGAACACTGAAGCTTTCTTT.

The chain carries TRBV5-1 and TRBJ2-2, with TRBD2 identical over 7 bases. The J segment lost 3 bases and the V segment lost 6 bases, leaving 5 bases of the junction unmatched. This CDR3 comprises 14 residues. In germline, CDR1 is SGHRS, CDR2 YFSETQ. CDR3 protein: CASKGRADTGELFF. The CDR3 region has the DNA TGCGCCAGCAAGGGGAGGGCGGACACCGGGGAGCTGTTTTTT.

J is TRBJ1-2 and V is TRBV28, with a tentative D call TRBD1 (6 bases). Germline values: CDR1 MDHEN, CDR2 SYDVKM. V was cut by 5 bases and J by 3 bases, with 16 bases left in between. This CDR3 is built from 15 residues. CDR3 nucleotide sequence: TGTGCCAGCAGTATCGGAACACAGGGCTACTATGGCTACACCTTC. Translating gives CASSIGTQGYYGYTF.

This chain joins TRBV5-1 and TRBJ2-2; a weak D match, TRBD1 (6 bases). Germline V gene lookup returns CDR1 SGHRS and CDR2 YFSETQ. The CDR3 extends over 15 amino acids. Trimming shortened V by 3 bases and J by 0 bases, and 9 bases separated the two germline ends. The chain's CDR3 is CASSSTGANTGELFF. As DNA, the CDR3 is TGCGCCAGCAGCTCGACAGGTGCGAACACCGGGGAGCTGTTTTTT.

The chain couples TRBV5-1 to TRBJ2-7; TRBD2 matches 10 bases. CDR3 length equals 14 residues. V was pared by 0 bases and J by 7 bases, with 4 bases of the junction left unmatched. The germline V gene encodes CDR1 SGHRS and CDR2 YFSETQ. CDR3: CASSLAQRGGEQYF. The CDR3, as DNA: TGCGCCAGCAGCTTGGCCCAGCGGGGGGGGGAGCAGTACTTC.

This chain connects TRBV11-3 to TRBJ2-1, with 7 bases identical to TRBD2. J was trimmed by 9 bases and V by 3 bases; bases with no gene match: 5. CDR1 is SGHNT, CDR2 YENEEA, per germline. CDR3 size: 13 residues. For the CDR3, the DNA is TGTGCCAGCAGCTTGTCGGGACTAACTGAGCAGTTCTTC. The encoded protein is CASSLSGLTEQFF. Supplemented by reference TRBV11-3 and TRBJ2-1, the full variable domain reads EAGVVQSPRYKIIEKKQPVAFWCNPISGHNTLYWYLQNLGQGPELLIRYENEEAVDDSQLPKDRFSAERLKGVDSTLKIQPAELGDSAVYLCASSLSGLTEQFFGPGTRLTVL.

The chain carries TRBV6-1 and TRBJ2-7; the D is unclear. With 7 bases removed from V and 2 bases from J, the gap between germline ends came to 9 bases. The CDR3 sequence is 12 residues long. The germline gives CDR1 MNHNS, CDR2 SASEGT. This CDR3 reads CASTKAPYEQYF. For the CDR3, the DNA is TGTGCCAGCACCAAAGCCCCCTACGAGCAGTACTTC.

The CDR3 loop reads CASSLGLAGGTDTQYF. As DNA, the CDR3 is TGTGCCAGCAGCTTGGGGTTAGCGGGGGGGACAGATACGCAGTATTTT. V and J are TRBV5-4 and TRBJ2-3, with TRBD2 matching over 11 bases. The CDR3 runs 16 residues. V was pared by 0 bases and J by 3 bases, with 3 bases of the junction left unmatched. Germline CDR1 reads SGHNT; CDR2 reads YYREEE (reference sequence).

This sequence joins TRBV7-2 and TRBJ2-2; D possibly corresponds to TRBD2 (6 bases). The CDR3 is 16 amino acids. V was cut by 3 bases and J by 1 base, with 12 bases left in between. Germline CDR1 SGHTA, CDR2 FQGNSA. The CDR3 loop is CASSLFTSRNTGELFF. CDR3 DNA: TGTGCCAGCAGCTTGTTTACTAGCCGGAACACCGGGGAGCTGTTTTTT.

The genes are TRBV11-1 and TRBJ2-2; the D gene is possibly TRBD2 (6 bases). V lost 7 bases, J lost 5 bases, and 17 bases lay in between. Germline values: CDR1 SGHAT, CDR2 FQDESV (reference sequence). This CDR3 is 15 amino acids long. CDR3 sequence (DNA): TGTGCCAGCACCCAACTAGCCGGGGGAACCGGGGAGCTGTTTTTT. Translating it yields CASTQLAGGTGELFF. Full variable domain (remainder filled in from reference TRBV11-1 and TRBJ2-2): EAEVAQSPRYKITEKSQAVAFWCDPISGHATLYWYRQILGQGPELLVQFQDESVVDDSQLPKDRFSAERLKGVDSTLKIQPAELGDSAMYLCASTQLAGGTGELFFGEGSRLTVL.